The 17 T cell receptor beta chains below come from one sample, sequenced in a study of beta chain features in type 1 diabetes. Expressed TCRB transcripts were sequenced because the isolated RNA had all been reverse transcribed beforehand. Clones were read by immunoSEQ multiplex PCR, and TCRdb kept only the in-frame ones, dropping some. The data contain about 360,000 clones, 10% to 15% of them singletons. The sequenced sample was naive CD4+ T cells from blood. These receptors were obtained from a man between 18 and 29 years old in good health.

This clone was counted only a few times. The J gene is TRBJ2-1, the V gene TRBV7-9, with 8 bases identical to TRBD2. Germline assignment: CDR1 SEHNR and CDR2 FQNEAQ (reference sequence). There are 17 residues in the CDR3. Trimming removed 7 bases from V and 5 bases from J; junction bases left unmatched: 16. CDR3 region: CASTLSAGGRVDNEQFF. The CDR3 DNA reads TGTGCCAGCACCCTTAGCGCGGGGGGCAGGGTGGACAATGAGCAGTTCTTC.

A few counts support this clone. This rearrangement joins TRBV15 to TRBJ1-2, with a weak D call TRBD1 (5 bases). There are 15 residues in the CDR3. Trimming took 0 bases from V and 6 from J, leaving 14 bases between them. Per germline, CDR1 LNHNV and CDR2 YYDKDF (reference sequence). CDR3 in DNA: TGTGCCACCAGCAGAGAACTGGGGCAGCCTAATGGCTACACCTTC. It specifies CATSRELGQPNGYTF.

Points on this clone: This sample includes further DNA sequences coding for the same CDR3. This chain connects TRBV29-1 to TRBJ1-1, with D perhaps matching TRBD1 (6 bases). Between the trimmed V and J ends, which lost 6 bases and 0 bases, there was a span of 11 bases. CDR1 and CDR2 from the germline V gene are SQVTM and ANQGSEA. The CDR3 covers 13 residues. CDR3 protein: CSVRGQMNTEAFF. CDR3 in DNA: TGCAGCGTGCGAGGACAGATGAACACTGAAGCTTTCTTT.

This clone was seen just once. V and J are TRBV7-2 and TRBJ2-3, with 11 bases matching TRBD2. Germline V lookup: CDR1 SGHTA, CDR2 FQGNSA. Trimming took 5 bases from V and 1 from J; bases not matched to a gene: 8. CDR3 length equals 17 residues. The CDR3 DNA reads TGTGCCAGCAGCCGTCAACCGGGACTAGCGGGCACAGATACGCAGTATTTT. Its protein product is CASSRQPGLAGTDTQYF.

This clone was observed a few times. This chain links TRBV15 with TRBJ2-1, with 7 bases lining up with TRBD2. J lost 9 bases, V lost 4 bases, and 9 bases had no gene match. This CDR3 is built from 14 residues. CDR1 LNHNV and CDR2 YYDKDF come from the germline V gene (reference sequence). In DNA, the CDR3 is TGTGCCACCAGCACACAACGACTAGCCATTGAGCAGTTCTTC. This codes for CATSTQRLAIEQFF. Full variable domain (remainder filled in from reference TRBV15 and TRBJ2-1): DAMVIQNPRYQVTQFGKPVTLSCSQTLNHNVMYWYQQKSSQAPKLLFHYYDKDFNNEADTPDNFQSRRPNTSFCFLDIRSPGLGDTAMYLCATSTQRLAIEQFFGPGTRLTVL.

CDR3 amino acids: CASSELAELSYEQYF. The CDR3 coding sequence is TGTGCCAGCAGTGAACTAGCGGAGCTCTCCTACGAGCAGTACTTC. The rearrangement links TRBV21-1 to TRBJ2-7; no DNA check was done on the table's D call, TRBD2. TRBV21-1 is given as a pseudogene. The CDR3 is made up of 15 amino acids.

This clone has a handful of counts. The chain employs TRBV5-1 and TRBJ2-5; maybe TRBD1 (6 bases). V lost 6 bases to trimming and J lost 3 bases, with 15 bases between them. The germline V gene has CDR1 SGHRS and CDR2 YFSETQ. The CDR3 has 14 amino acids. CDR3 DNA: TGCGCCAGCAAAAACGGGCAGGGGAAAGAGACCCAGTACTTC. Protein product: CASKNGQGKETQYF.

The CDR3 DNA follows: TGCAGCGTTCCGTCTGTATCAGGGTCCACTGAAGCTTTCTTT. Translation: CSVPSVSGSTEAFF. V usage is TRBV29-1 and J usage is TRBJ1-1; D might be TRBD1 (5 bases). Trimming took 5 bases from V and 4 from J, leaving 17 bases between them. This CDR3 is 14 amino acids long. Germline CDR1 reads SQVTM; CDR2 reads ANQGSEA.

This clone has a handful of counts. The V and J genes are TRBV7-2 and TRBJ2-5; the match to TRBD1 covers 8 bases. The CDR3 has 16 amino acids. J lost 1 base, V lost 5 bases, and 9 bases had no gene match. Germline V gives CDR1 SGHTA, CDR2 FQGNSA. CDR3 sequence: CASSTWDRPVQETQYF. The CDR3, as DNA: TGTGCCAGCAGCACGTGGGACAGGCCCGTCCAAGAGACCCAGTACTTC.

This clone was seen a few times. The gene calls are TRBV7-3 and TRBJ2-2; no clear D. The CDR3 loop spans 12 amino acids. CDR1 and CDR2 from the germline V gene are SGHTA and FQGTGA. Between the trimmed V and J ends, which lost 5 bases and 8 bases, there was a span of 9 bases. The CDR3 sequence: CASSESPGELFF. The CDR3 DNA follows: TGTGCCAGCAGCGAGTCTCCAGGGGAGCTGTTTTTT. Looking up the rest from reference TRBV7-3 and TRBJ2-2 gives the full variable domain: GAGVSQTPSNKVTEKGKYVELRCDPISGHTALYWYRQSLGQGPEFLIYFQGTGAADDSGLPNDRFFAVRPEGSVSTLKIQRTERGDSAVYLCASSESPGELFFGEGSRLTVL.

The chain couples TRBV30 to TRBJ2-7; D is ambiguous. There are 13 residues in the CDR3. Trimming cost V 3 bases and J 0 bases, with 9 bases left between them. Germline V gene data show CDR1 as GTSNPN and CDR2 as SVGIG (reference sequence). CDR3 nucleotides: TGTGCCTGGAGCGGTGGAGACTCCTACGAGCAGTACTTC. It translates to CAWSGGDSYEQYF.

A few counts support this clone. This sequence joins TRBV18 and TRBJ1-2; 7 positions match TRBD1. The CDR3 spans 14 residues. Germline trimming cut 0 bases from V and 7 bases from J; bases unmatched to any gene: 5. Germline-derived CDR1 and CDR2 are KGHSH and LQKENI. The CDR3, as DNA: TGTGCCAGCTCACCACCCACAGGGGAAGTTGGCTACACCTTC. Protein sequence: CASSPPTGEVGYTF.

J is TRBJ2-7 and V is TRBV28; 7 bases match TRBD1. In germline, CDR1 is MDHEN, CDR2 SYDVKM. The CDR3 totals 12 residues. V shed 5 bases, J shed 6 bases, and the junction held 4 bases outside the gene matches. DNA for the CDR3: TGTGCCAGCAGTACCGACAGGGCCGAGCAGTACTTC. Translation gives CASSTDRAEQYF. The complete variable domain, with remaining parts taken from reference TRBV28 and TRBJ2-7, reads DVKVTQSSRYLVKRTGEKVFLECVQDMDHENMFWYRQDPGLGLRLIYFSYDVKMKEKGDIPEGYSVSREKKERFSLILESASTNQTSMYLCASSTDRAEQYFGPGTRLTVT.

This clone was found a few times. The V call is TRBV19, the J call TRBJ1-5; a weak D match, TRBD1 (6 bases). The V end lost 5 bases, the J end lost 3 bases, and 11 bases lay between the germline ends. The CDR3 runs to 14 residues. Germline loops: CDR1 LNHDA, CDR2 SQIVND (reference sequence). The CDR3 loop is CASSAGVVNQPQHF. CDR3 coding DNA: TGTGCCAGTAGTGCAGGGGTAGTCAATCAGCCCCAGCATTTT. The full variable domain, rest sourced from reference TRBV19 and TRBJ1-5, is DGGITQSPKYLFRKEGQNVTLSCEQNLNHDAMYWYRQDPGQGLRLIYYSQIVNDFQKGDIAEGYSVSREKKESFPLTVTSAQKNPTAFYLCASSAGVVNQPQHFGDGTRLSIL.

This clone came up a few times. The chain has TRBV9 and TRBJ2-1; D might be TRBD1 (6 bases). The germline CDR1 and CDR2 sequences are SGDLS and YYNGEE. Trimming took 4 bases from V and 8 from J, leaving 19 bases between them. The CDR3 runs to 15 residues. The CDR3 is CASSLTQGIGDEQFF. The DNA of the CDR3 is TGTGCCAGCAGCCTAACCCAGGGGATCGGGGATGAGCAGTTCTTC.

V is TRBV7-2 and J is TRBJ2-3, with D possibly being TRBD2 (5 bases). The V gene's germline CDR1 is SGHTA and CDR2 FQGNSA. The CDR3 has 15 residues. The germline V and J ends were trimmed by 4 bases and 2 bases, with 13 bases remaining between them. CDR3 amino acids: CASSWRAEDTDTQYF. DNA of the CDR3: TGTGCCAGCAGCTGGAGAGCGGAGGACACAGATACGCAGTATTTT.

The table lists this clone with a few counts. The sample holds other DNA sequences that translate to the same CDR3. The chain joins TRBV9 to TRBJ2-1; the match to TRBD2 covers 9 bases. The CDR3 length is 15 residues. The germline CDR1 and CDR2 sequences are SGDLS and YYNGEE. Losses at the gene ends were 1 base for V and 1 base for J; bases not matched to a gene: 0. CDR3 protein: CASSVLAGSYNEQFF. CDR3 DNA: TGTGCCAGCAGCGTACTAGCGGGGTCCTACAATGAGCAGTTCTTC. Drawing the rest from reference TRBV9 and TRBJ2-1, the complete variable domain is DSGVTQTPKHLITATGQRVTLRCSPRSGDLSVYWYQQSLDQGLQFLIQYYNGEERAKGNILERFSAQQFPDLHSELNLSSLELGDSALYFCASSVLAGSYNEQFFGPGTRLTVL.